One and the same sample provided the 32 T cell receptor beta chains below, sequenced in a study of cytomegalovirus exposure and HLA in healthy donors. Use of 60 Vbeta and 13 Jbeta primers characterized the PCR. Assay: immunoSEQ multiplex PCR; the TCRdb copy retains only in-frame clones and omits some. The repertoire holds some 120,000 clones, 70% to 75% seen once, with roughly 3.1% in the top ten. Sequencing was done on a sample of PBMCs. Every receptor here comes from a man aged 30 to 45 in good health and CMV-seronegative.

The chain links TRBV9 to TRBJ1-1; 10 nucleotides line up with TRBD1. In germline, CDR1 is SGDLS, CDR2 YYNGEE. This CDR3 contains 17 residues. The trim removed 0 bases at V and 4 bases at J, leaving 9 bases unmatched. The CDR3 sequence is CASSVVGTGEGGTEAFF. The CDR3, as DNA: TGTGCCAGCAGCGTAGTTGGGACAGGGGAGGGAGGCACTGAAGCTTTCTTT.

J is TRBJ2-7 and V is TRBV4-3; D is possibly TRBD1 (6 bases). V was cut by 1 base and J by 6 bases, with 13 bases left in between. Germline CDR1 LGHNA, CDR2 YSLEER. The CDR3 sequence is 14 residues long. Written as DNA, the CDR3 is TGCGCCAGCAGCCAAGTTTCCTTGGGGGCCGAGCAGTACTTC. Translation: CASSQVSLGAEQYF.

In this sample, this clone turned up a few times. The chain uses TRBV10-2 and TRBJ2-1, with D possibly matching TRBD1 (6 bases). Trimming pared 8 bases from V and 8 bases from J, leaving 25 bases between. The V gene's germline CDR1 is WSHSY and CDR2 SAAADI. CDR3 length: 16 amino acids. The CDR3 DNA is TGCGCCAGCGGAAGTAGGGGGATGAGAGTCGGCGATGAGCAGTTCTTC. Translated, it gives CASGSRGMRVGDEQFF.

The J gene is TRBJ1-3, the V gene TRBV4-3, with D unclear. CDR3 length: 15 amino acids. From germline, CDR1 is LGHNA and CDR2 YSLEER. V gave up 3 bases and J gave up 2 bases, with 11 bases separating them. CDR3 residues: CASSHTRSAGNTIYF. The CDR3 DNA reads as TGCGCCAGCAGCCATACTAGGTCGGCTGGAAACACCATATATTTT.

This clone is a singleton in its sample. The chain recombines TRBV28 with TRBJ2-7, with 12 positions matching TRBD2. Trimming at V came to 4 bases and at J to 3 bases, leaving 4 bases not matched to a gene. The germline gives CDR1 MDHEN, CDR2 SYDVKM. This CDR3 has 15 amino acids. The CDR3 reads CASSSTSGGLYEQYF. The CDR3 DNA reads as TGTGCCAGCAGTTCCACTAGCGGGGGGCTCTACGAGCAGTACTTC.

The rearrangement uses TRBV9 and TRBJ1-1; D is perhaps TRBD1 (5 bases). The CDR3 runs 14 residues. Germline V gives CDR1 SGDLS, CDR2 YYNGEE. Between the trimmed V and J ends, which lost 0 bases and 5 bases, there was a span of 11 bases. CDR3 sequence (DNA): TGTGCCAGCAGCGTAGGGCCGGGGGGGACTGAAGCTTTCTTT. Protein product: CASSVGPGGTEAFF.

This sequence joins TRBV6-5 and TRBJ2-3; maybe TRBD2 (5 bases). V was cut by 6 bases and J by 2 bases, with 12 bases left in between. CDR1 and CDR2 (germline): MNHEY, SVGAGI. The CDR3 runs 14 residues. The CDR3 region is CASRIGDHTDTQYF. The CDR3 nucleotides are TGTGCCAGCAGGATCGGGGATCACACAGATACGCAGTATTTT.

This clone was counted a few times. This chain connects TRBV2 to TRBJ2-2; 9 bases align to TRBD1. Germline CDR1 is SNHLY and CDR2 is FYNNEI. This CDR3 has 16 amino acids. Trimming removed 6 bases from V and 5 bases from J; junction bases left unmatched: 10. DNA of the CDR3: TGTGCCAGCAGCAATCCGGGACAGGGTTCGACCGGGGAGCTGTTTTTT. Protein product: CASSNPGQGSTGELFF.

Concerning this clone: This sample includes further DNA sequences coding for the same CDR3. This chain links TRBV30 with TRBJ1-2, with no clear D. V lost 3 bases and J lost 2, with 13 bases in between. The CDR3 is made up of 14 amino acids. In germline, CDR1 is GTSNPN, CDR2 SVGIG (reference sequence). CDR3 sequence (DNA): TGTGCCTGGAGCCCGGGCAGCGGGAACTATGGCTACACCTTC. Amino acids: CAWSPGSGNYGYTF.

There are a few counts of this clone. The V and J genes are TRBV5-1 and TRBJ2-5, with a tentative D call TRBD2 (5 bases). CDR1 and CDR2 from the germline V gene are SGHRS and YFSETQ. V was clipped by 0 bases and J by 2 bases, with 11 bases between them. There are 15 residues in the CDR3. The CDR3 reads CASSLGSSGQETQYF. CDR3 DNA: TGCGCCAGCAGCTTGGGATCCAGCGGACAAGAGACCCAGTACTTC.

This chain links TRBV5-1 with TRBJ2-7; the match to TRBD2 covers 10 bases. Germline loops: CDR1 SGHRS, CDR2 YFSETQ. V was pared by 3 bases and J by 2 bases, with 2 bases of the junction left unmatched. The CDR3 loop spans 14 amino acids. The CDR3 is CASSSSGGAYEQYF. The CDR3 bases are TGCGCCAGCAGCTCAAGCGGGGGGGCCTACGAGCAGTACTTC.

The chain is built from TRBV6-1 and TRBJ2-7; 14 bases align to TRBD2. Germline CDR1 reads MNHNS; CDR2 reads SASEGT. The CDR3 runs to 17 residues. V lost 4 bases, J lost 2 bases, and 7 bases stayed unmatched. The chain's CDR3 is CASSGIGTSGSTYEQYF. The CDR3 coding sequence is TGTGCCAGCAGTGGTATCGGGACTAGCGGGAGCACCTACGAGCAGTACTTC.

This clone was observed a few times. The rearrangement uses TRBV15 and TRBJ1-2; D is undetermined. The germline CDR1 and CDR2 sequences are LNHNV and YYDKDF (reference sequence). The germline V and J ends were trimmed by 0 bases and 7 bases, with 15 bases remaining between them. The CDR3 sequence is 15 residues long. The CDR3 DNA is TGTGCCACCAGCAGAGACACGGTAGAATTGCGTGGCTACACCTTC. It is translated as CATSRDTVELRGYTF.

This rearrangement joins TRBV5-4 to TRBJ1-1; D may be TRBD1 (6 bases). This CDR3 comprises 13 residues. Germline CDR1 reads SGHNT; CDR2 reads YYREEE (reference sequence). V was cut by 1 base and J by 4 bases, with 8 bases left in between. The chain's CDR3 is CASSLTGSTEAFF. CDR3 DNA: TGTGCCAGCAGCTTGACAGGGAGCACTGAAGCTTTCTTT.

V gene TRBV28 combines with J gene TRBJ2-3, with D possibly TRBD1 on 6 matching bases. The CDR3 contains 20 residues. In germline, CDR1 is MDHEN, CDR2 SYDVKM. The V end was cut by 3 bases, the J end by 1 base, with 26 bases between. CDR3 amino acids: CASSFLADNLRQEGTDTQYF. DNA of the CDR3: TGTGCCAGCAGTTTCTTAGCCGACAACCTCCGACAGGAGGGCACAGATACGCAGTATTTT.

This clone is termed medium-sized. The rearrangement uses TRBV5-6 and TRBJ1-4; D may be TRBD1 (6 bases). V lost 5 bases and J lost 3, with 23 bases in between. Germline CDR1 SGHDT, CDR2 YYEEEE. The CDR3 covers 18 residues. The CDR3: CASSHSPPAGASNEKLFF. In DNA, the CDR3 is TGTGCCAGCAGTCATAGCCCACCGGCGGGGGCTTCTAATGAAAAACTGTTTTTT.

The chain recombines TRBV25-1 with TRBJ2-5; 15 bases align to TRBD2. The CDR3 contains 18 residues. The V and J ends lost 1 base and 4 bases, in that order; junction bases with no gene match: 7. The V gene's germline CDR1 is MGHDK and CDR2 SYGVNS. CDR3 sequence reads: CASSESGLAGGSGETQYF. The CDR3 region has the DNA TGTGCCAGCAGTGAATCGGGACTAGCGGGAGGTTCAGGAGAGACCCAGTACTTC.

This chain uses TRBV11-3 with TRBJ2-1, with D perhaps TRBD2 (5 bases). Trimming took off 5 bases at V and 8 bases at J, with 19 bases between the two ends. The CDR3 extends over 15 amino acids. Per the germline V gene, CDR1 is SGHNT and CDR2 is YENEEA. The CDR3 sequence: CASSPRTGKLDEQFF. The CDR3 coding sequence is TGTGCCAGCAGCCCTCGGACTGGTAAGCTCGATGAGCAGTTCTTC.

In the case of this clone: A junction end diverges from the germline sequence, so it may reflect a read error. This sequence joins TRBV7-3 and TRBJ1-2; 7 bases align to TRBD1. The CDR3 is 13 amino acids. CDR1 is SGHTA, CDR2 FQGTGA, per germline. The CDR3, as DNA: TGTGCCAGCAGCCTAACAGGGGAGGATGGCTACACCTTC. The encoded protein is CASSLTGEDGYTF.

The CDR3 sequence is CASSLARLNTEAFF. The DNA of the CDR3 is TGTGCCAGCAGCTTAGCCCGTCTGAACACTGAAGCTTTCTTT. The chain combines TRBV7-9 with TRBJ1-1; D call uncertain. Germline CDR1 reads SEHNR; CDR2 reads FQNEAQ (reference sequence). The V gene lost 0 bases and the J gene lost 0 bases, with 5 bases spanning the gap. The CDR3 consists of 14 residues.

A word on this clone: It is likely a read error, because the conserved phenylalanine at the end of the CDR3 is missing. This rearrangement joins TRBV25-1 to TRBJ1-5; TRBD1 matches at 8 bases. The V and J ends lost 6 bases and 3 bases, in that order; junction bases with no gene match: 4. The CDR3 is 14 residues long. Per germline, CDR1 MGHDK and CDR2 SYGVNS. Written as DNA, the CDR3 is TGTGCCAGCAGAGGACAGGGAGACAATCAGCCCCAGCATGTT. Translated: CASRGQGDNQPQHV.

The rearrangement joins TRBV6-1 to TRBJ1-2, with no clear D. The CDR3 covers 13 residues. V was cut by 7 bases and J by 6 bases, with 15 bases left in between. CDR1 MNHNS and CDR2 SASEGT come from the germline V gene. CDR3 sequence reads: CASTMAGRDGYTF. For the CDR3, the DNA is TGTGCCAGCACCATGGCGGGCCGCGATGGCTACACCTTC.

The chain is built from TRBV5-1 and TRBJ2-3; 14 bases align to TRBD2. Germline lookup yields CDR1 SGHRS and CDR2 YFSETQ. The CDR3 runs to 17 residues. Trimming took 4 bases from V and 6 from J; bases not matched to a gene: 10. This CDR3 is CASSQGTSGGPVDTQYF. In DNA form, the CDR3 reads TGCGCCAGCAGCCAAGGGACTAGCGGGGGACCTGTTGATACGCAGTATTTT.

The chain uses TRBV27 and TRBJ2-7, with 7 bases matching TRBD2. V lost 5 bases to trimming and J lost 7 bases; unmatched junction nucleotides: 14. The CDR3 is made up of 15 amino acids. CDR1 is MNHEY and CDR2 is SMNVEV in the germline V gene (reference sequence). The CDR3 sequence is CASSPGGAGEGEQYF. The DNA for the CDR3 is TGTGCCAGCAGTCCAGGTGGGGCGGGAGAGGGGGAGCAGTACTTC.

CDR3 in DNA: TGCGCCAGCAGACAAGCAGGGGGCTCGGGTGGCTACACCTTC. Amino acid sequence: CASRQAGGSGGYTF. V and J are TRBV5-1 and TRBJ1-2; 8 bases fit TRBD1. CDR1 is SGHRS, CDR2 YFSETQ, per germline. The J segment lost 7 bases and the V segment lost 5 bases, leaving 10 bases of the junction unmatched. This CDR3 is built from 14 residues.

The J gene is TRBJ2-1, the V gene TRBV30, with 8 bases that match TRBD1. Germline V CDR1 and CDR2: GTSNPN, SVGIG (reference sequence). The J segment lost 6 bases and the V segment lost 5 bases, leaving 6 bases of the junction unmatched. The CDR3 extends over 13 amino acids. The CDR3 sequence is CAWDRGFINEQFF. CDR3 nucleotide sequence: TGTGCCTGGGACAGGGGATTTATCAATGAGCAGTTCTTC.

This sequence joins TRBV5-1 and TRBJ1-5, with D possibly matching TRBD1 (6 bases). Germline V gene data show CDR1 as SGHRS and CDR2 as YFSETQ. CDR3 length: 14 amino acids. Between the trimmed V and J ends, which lost 0 bases and 5 bases, there was a span of 9 bases. CDR3 sequence reads: CASSLVAGDQPQHF. For the CDR3, the DNA is TGCGCCAGCAGCTTGGTCGCAGGGGATCAGCCCCAGCATTTT.

The rearrangement links TRBV30 to TRBJ2-7; 7 bases agree with TRBD2. The CDR3 totals 11 residues. CDR1 GTSNPN and CDR2 SVGIG come from the germline V gene (reference sequence). The V segment lost 8 bases and the J segment 3 bases; nucleotides outside the gene matches: 4. CDR3 amino acids: CASGTDYEQYF. The CDR3 coding sequence is TGTGCCAGCGGGACGGACTACGAGCAGTACTTC. Looking up the rest from reference TRBV30 and TRBJ2-7 gives the full variable domain: SQTIHQWPATLVQPVGSPLSLECTVEGTSNPNLYWYRQAAGRGLQLLFYSVGIGQISSEVPQNLSASRPQDRQFILSSKKLLLSDSGFYLCASGTDYEQYFGPGTRLTVT.

This chain links TRBV28 with TRBJ2-7; possible D gene TRBD2, 5 bases. The V gene lost 6 bases and the J gene lost 0 bases, with 12 bases spanning the gap. CDR3 size: 14 residues. Germline assignment: CDR1 MDHEN and CDR2 SYDVKM. This CDR3 is CASRTSGSSYEQYF. CDR3 in DNA: TGTGCCAGCAGGACCAGTGGGAGCTCCTACGAGCAGTACTTC.

About this clone itself: The same CDR3 can be traced to other DNA sequences in this sample. The chain couples TRBV9 to TRBJ1-1, with D hard to call. The CDR3 sequence is 13 residues long. Germline V gene data show CDR1 as SGDLS and CDR2 as YYNGEE. V gave up 0 bases and J gave up 3 bases, with 6 bases separating them. The CDR3 region has the DNA TGTGCCAGCAGCGTAGTCAGTGACACTGAAGCTTTCTTT. Protein: CASSVVSDTEAFF.

J is TRBJ2-7 and V is TRBV18, with TRBD2 matching over 7 bases. Germline CDR1 reads KGHSH; CDR2 reads LQKENI. This CDR3 spans 15 amino acids. V lost 0 bases, J lost 6 bases, and 8 bases stayed unmatched. CDR3 coding DNA: TGTGCCAGCTCACCACCGTCTAGCGGTACGGGCGAGCAGTACTTC. It specifies CASSPPSSGTGEQYF.

The genes are TRBV6-5 and TRBJ1-5, with D tentatively TRBD1 (5 bases). Germline CDR1 and CDR2: MNHEY and SVGAGI. Trimming pared 2 bases from V and 6 bases from J, leaving 14 bases between. The CDR3 consists of 15 residues. For the CDR3, the DNA is TGTGCCAGCAGTTACGGCCAGGGAAGGACTCAGCCCCAGCATTTT. This encodes CASSYGQGRTQPQHF.